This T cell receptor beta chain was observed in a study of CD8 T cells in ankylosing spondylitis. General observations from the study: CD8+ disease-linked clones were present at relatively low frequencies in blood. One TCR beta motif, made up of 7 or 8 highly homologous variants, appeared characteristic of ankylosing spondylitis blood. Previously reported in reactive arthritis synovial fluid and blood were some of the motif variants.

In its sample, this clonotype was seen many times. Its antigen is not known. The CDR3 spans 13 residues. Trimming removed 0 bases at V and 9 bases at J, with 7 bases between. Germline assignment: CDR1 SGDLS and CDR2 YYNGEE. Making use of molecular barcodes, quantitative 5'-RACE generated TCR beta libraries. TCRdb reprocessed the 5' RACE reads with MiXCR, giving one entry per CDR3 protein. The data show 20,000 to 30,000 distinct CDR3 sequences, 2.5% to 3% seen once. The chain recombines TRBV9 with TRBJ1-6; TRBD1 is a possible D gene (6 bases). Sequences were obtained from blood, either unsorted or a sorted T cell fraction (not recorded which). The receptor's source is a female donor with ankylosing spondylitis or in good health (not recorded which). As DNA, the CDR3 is TGTGCCAGCAGCGTAGAACAGGGTTCACCCCTCCACTTT. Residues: CASSVEQGSPLHF.